This TCR beta chain was sequenced during a study of cytomegalovirus exposure and HLA in healthy donors. This CDR3 comprises 12 residues. Between the trimmed V and J ends, which lost 3 bases and 5 bases, there was a span of 5 bases. Germline V gene sequence: CDR1 SGDLS, CDR2 YYNGEE. At collection, donors were nominally healthy, but unrecorded immune exposures were probable. This clone was observed a handful of times. With 60 Vbeta and 13 Jbeta primers, the PCR was carried out. This table comes from immunoSEQ multiplex PCR, and its TCRdb copy is limited to in-frame clones, with some not included. Of around 90,000 clones in the sample, more than 55% were seen once.

The origin of this receptor is a boy between 10 and 17 years old in good health and CMV-seropositive. The source material was PBMCs. The V call is TRBV9, the J call TRBJ2-2, with D hard to call. CDR3 protein: CASSAHTGELFF. DNA of the CDR3: TGTGCCAGCAGCGCCCATACCGGGGAGCTGTTTTTT.